This T cell receptor beta chain came from a study of T cells after yellow fever vaccination (dated by TCRdb to the late 2010s). Describing the broader study: Libraries from fractions with low cell numbers were prepared with the SMART-Seq v4 Ultra Low Input RNA kit. To follow T-cell clones before and after both primary and booster YFV17D yellow fever vaccination, bulk TCR alpha and beta repertoires underwent longitudinal sequencing. Two healthy male donors, one aged 18 to 29 and one aged 30 to 40 years, were included in the cohort. Blood samples were taken at several timepoints before and after primary and secondary immunization, and bulk PBMC replicates and cell subsets were isolated.

What the authors observed across the whole study: Because only two donors were included in the study, the extent to which the findings can be generalized is limited. Most clones expanded after primary vaccination were re-detected after the booster (96% of CD4 and about 88% of CD8), suggesting broad memory maintenance. Computational filtering was needed because FACS-sorted repertoires could contain abundant contaminating clonotypes from the bulk population. Compared with the primary T-cell response, the secondary T-cell response was faster but weaker, reaching its peak on day 5 rather than on day 15. A small fraction of clonotypes appeared in both the CD4 and CD8 compartments, likely as a result of convergent recombination.

Sequenced on an Illumina NovaSeq 6000. TCR cDNA was synthesized by 5'RACE template switching, through which a universal primer site and unique molecular identifiers were introduced. Priming for cDNA synthesis came from both the TCR alpha and TCR beta constant segments. Two PCR steps were used to amplify libraries, with sample barcodes and sequencing adapters being added in the second step. Sequencing of libraries was done on Illumina HiSeq 2500 (2x100 bp) or NovaSeq (2x150 bp). For the original study's pipeline: MIGEC handled demultiplexing of reads and collapsing into UMI consensus sequences, while MiXCR performed V(D)J alignment. Using edgeR on replicate PBMC samples, clonotypes were called vaccine-responding if FDR was below 0.01 and the log2 fold change was above 5 up to day 15. Bulk clonotypes were assigned CD4 or CD8 identity according to which sequenced CD4 or CD8 repertoire held them at higher abundance. The public sequencing data were trimmed at Q25 with fastp and processed into clonotypes with MiXCR by TCRdb, which kept only in-frame beta chains. Each entry merges the rows of one CDR3 protein and shows their most common DNA and genes. The V and J calls reflect TCRdb's pipeline rather than the authors' work. Across this sample there are roughly 160,000 distinct CDR3 sequences, with 9.3% seen only once. In total, the top ten clones hold roughly 36% of the sample.

The V end loses 3 bases and the J end loses 5 bases, and a stretch of 10 bases separates them. CDR1 is given as MNHEY and CDR2 as SMNVEV, both from the germline V gene (reference sequence). From the cysteine through the phenylalanine, the CDR3 covers 13 amino acids. Left in the record is the CDR3 DNA by itself, 39 bases read in frame from the first base. The sample's treatment or condition, from its label and the paper: live attenuated yellow fever vaccine strain. PBMCs were isolated from peripheral blood using a standard Ficoll-Paque protocol. CD4 and CD8 T-cell fractions were isolated with Dynabeads CD4 and CD8 positive selection kits. RNA was extracted with TriZol from bulk PBMCs, CD4 and CD8 fractions, and dextramer-positive and dextramer-negative fractions. This clonotype has a single count. Its antigen is still unknown. Qualities for individual bases were not recorded, and no much larger clone is one base off. One read provides weak support.

This receptor was identified in a man younger than 35 who received the YFV17D yellow fever vaccine. The sequence joins TRBV27 to TRBJ2-5, with no D gene named confidently. The specimen comprised CD8+ T cells sorted from PBMCs, sampled 45 days after the yellow fever booster vaccination. CDR3 reads: CASSFRQSETQYF. The DNA reads as follows: TGTGCCAGCAGTTTCCGGCAGAGCGAGACCCAGTACTTC.